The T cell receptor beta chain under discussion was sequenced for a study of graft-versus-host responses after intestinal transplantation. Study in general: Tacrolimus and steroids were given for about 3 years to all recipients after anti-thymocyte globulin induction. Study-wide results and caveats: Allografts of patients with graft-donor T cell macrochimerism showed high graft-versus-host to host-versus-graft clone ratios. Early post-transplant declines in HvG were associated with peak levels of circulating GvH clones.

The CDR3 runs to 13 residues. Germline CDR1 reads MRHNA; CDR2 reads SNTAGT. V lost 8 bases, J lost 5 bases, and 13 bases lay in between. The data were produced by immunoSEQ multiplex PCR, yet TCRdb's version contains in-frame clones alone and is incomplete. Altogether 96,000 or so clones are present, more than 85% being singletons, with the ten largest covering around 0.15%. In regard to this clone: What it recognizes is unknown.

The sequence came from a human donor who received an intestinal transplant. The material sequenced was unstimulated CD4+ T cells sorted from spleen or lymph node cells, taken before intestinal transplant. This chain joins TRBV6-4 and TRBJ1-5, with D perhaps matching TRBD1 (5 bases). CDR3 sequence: CASGGTAHQPQHF. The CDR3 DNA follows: TGTGCCAGCGGCGGGACCGCTCATCAGCCCCAGCATTTT.